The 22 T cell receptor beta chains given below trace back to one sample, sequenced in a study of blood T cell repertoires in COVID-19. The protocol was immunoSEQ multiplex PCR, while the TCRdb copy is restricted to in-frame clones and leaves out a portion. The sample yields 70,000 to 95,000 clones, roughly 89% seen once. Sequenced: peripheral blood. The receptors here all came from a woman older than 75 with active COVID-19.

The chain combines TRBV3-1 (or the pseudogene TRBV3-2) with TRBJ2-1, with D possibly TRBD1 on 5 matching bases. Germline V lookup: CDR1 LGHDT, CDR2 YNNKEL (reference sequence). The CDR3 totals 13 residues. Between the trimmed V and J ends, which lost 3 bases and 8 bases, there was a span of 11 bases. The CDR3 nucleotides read TGTGCCAGCAGCCATGTGCAAGGGGATGAGCAGTTCTTC. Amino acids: CASSHVQGDEQFF.

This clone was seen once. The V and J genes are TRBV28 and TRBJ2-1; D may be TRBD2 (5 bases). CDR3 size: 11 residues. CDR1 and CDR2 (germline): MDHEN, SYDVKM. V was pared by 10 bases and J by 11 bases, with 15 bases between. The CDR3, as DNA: TGTGCCACCCAAAGTAGAGGGCAGCAGTTCTTC. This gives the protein CATQSRGQQFF.

Here the CDR3 reads CASSWWGTTQETQYF. The CDR3 nucleotides read TGTGCCAGCAGCTGGTGGGGGACTACCCAAGAGACCCAGTACTTC. The rearrangement links TRBV7-3 to TRBJ2-5; 7 nucleotides align to TRBD2. The CDR3 runs 15 residues. Germline CDR1 and CDR2: SGHTA and FQGTGA. With V trimmed by 4 bases and J by 1 base, 6 bases remained unmatched.

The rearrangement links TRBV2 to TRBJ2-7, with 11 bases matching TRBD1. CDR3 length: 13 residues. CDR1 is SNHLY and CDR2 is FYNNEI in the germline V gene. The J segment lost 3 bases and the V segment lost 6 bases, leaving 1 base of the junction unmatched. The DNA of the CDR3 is TGTGCCAGCAGCGGGACAGGGGGCTACGAGCAGTACTTC. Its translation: CASSGTGGYEQYF.

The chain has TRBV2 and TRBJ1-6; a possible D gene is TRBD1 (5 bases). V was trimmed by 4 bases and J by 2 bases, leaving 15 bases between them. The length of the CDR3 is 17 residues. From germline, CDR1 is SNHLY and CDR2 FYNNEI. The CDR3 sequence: CASSGGVGATYNSPLHF. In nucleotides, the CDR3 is TGTGCCAGCAGTGGGGGGGTAGGGGCCACCTATAATTCACCCCTCCACTTT.

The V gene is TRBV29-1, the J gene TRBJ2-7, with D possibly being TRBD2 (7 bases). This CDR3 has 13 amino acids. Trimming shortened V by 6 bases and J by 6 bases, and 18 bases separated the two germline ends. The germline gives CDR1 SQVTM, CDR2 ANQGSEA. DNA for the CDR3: TGCAGCGTGAGGGGGGGAGGGAATAGCGAGCAGTACTTC. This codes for CSVRGGGNSEQYF.

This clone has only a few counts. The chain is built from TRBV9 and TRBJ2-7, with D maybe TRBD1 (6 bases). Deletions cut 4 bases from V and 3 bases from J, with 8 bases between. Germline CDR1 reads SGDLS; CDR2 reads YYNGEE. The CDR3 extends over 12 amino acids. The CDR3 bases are TGTGCCAGCAGCCGGGACAACTACGAGCAGTACTTC. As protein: CASSRDNYEQYF.

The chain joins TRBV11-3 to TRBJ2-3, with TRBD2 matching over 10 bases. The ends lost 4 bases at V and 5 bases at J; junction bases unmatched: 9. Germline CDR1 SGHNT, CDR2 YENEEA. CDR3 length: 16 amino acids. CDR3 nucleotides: TGTGCCAGCAGCTCCCAGGGACTAGCGCGGGGAGATACGCAGTATTTT. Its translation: CASSSQGLARGDTQYF.

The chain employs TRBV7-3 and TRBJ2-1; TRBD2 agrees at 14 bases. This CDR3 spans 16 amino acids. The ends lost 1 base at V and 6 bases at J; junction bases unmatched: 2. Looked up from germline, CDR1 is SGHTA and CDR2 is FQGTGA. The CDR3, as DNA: TGTGCCAGCAGCTTAAGCGGGACTAGCGGGAGCAATGAGCAGTTCTTC. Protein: CASSLSGTSGSNEQFF.

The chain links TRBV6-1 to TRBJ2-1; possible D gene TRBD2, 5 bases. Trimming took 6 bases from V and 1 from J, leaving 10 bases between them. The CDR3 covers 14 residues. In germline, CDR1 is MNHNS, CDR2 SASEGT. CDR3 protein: CASRPSGSYNEQFF. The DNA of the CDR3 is TGTGCCAGCAGACCCTCGGGATCCTACAATGAGCAGTTCTTC.

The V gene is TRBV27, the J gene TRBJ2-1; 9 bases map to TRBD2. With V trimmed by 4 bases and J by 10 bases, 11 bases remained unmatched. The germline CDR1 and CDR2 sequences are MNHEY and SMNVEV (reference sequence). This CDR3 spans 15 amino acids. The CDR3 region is CASSWISGSVGEQFF. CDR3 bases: TGTGCCAGCAGTTGGATTAGCGGGAGTGTTGGGGAGCAGTTCTTC.

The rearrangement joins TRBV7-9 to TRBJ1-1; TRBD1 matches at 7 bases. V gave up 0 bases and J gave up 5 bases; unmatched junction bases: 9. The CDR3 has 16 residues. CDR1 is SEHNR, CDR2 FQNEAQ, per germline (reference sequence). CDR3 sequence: CASSLARQGGRTEAFF. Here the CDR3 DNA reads TGTGCCAGCAGCTTAGCTAGACAGGGAGGAAGGACTGAAGCTTTCTTT.

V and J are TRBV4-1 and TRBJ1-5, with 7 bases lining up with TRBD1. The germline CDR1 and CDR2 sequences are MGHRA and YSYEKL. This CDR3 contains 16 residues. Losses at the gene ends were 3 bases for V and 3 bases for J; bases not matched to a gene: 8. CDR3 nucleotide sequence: TGCGCCAGCAGCCAGAGCAGGGACAGCTACAATCAGCCCCAGCATTTT. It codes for CASSQSRDSYNQPQHF.

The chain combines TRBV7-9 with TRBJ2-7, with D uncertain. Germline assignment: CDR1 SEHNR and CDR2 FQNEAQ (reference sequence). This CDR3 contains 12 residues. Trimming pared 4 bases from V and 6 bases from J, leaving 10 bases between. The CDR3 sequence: CASSSGPVEQYF. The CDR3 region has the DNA TGTGCCAGCAGCTCCGGTCCCGTCGAGCAGTACTTC.

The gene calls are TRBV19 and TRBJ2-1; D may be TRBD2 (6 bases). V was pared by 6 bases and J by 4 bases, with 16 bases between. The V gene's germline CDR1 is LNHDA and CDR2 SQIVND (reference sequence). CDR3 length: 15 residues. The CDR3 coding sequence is TGTGCCAGTAGGGGTACGGGGACTCCATACAATGAGCAGTTCTTC. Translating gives CASRGTGTPYNEQFF.

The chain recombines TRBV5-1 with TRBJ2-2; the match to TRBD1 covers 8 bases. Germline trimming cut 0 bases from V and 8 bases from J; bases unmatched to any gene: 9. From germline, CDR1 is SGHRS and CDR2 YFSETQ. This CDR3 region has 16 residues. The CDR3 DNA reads TGCGCCAGCAGCTTGGAGGCAGGGGGCTCAAGAGGGGAGCTGTTTTTT. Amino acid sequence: CASSLEAGGSRGELFF.

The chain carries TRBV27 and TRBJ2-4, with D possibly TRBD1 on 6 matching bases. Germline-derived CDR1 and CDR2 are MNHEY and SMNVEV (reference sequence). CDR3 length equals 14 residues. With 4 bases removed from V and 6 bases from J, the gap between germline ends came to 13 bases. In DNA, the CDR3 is TGTGCCAGCAGTTCGTCAGGGGCGGGAAACATTCAGTACTTC. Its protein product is CASSSSGAGNIQYF.

CDR3 nucleotides: TGTGCCAGCAGTCCCTCCCTCGGGAGGGGCCAAGAGACCCAGTACTTC. Protein product: CASSPSLGRGQETQYF. The chain couples TRBV28 to TRBJ2-5; 8 positions agree with TRBD2. The V gene's germline CDR1 is MDHEN and CDR2 SYDVKM. This CDR3 spans 16 amino acids. Trimming at V came to 5 bases and at J to 1 base, leaving 9 bases not matched to a gene.

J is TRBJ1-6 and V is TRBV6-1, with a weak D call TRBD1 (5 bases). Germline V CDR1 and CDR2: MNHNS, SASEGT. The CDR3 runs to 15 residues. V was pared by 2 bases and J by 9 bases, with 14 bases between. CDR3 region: CASSEWGRGGSPLHF. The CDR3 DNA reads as TGTGCCAGCAGTGAATGGGGCCGAGGTGGTTCACCCCTCCACTTT.

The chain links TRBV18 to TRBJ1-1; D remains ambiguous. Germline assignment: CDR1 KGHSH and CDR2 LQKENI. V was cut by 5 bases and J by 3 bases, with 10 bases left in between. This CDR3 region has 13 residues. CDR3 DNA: TGTGCCAGCTCATCTCGAGGAGACACTGAAGCTTTCTTT. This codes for CASSSRGDTEAFF. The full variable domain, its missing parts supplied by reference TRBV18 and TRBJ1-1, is NAGVMQNPRHLVRRRGQEARLRCSPMKGHSHVYWYRQLPEEGLKFMVYLQKENIIDESGMPKERFSAEFPKEGPSILRIQQVVRGDSAAYFCASSSRGDTEAFFGQGTRLTVV.

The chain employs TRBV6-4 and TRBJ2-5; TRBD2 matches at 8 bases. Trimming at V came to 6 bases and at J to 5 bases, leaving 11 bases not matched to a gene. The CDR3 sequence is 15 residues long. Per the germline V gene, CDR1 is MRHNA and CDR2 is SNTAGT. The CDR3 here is CASRSRSGGLETQYF. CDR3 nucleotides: TGTGCCAGCAGATCCCGCTCGGGAGGGCTGGAGACCCAGTACTTC.

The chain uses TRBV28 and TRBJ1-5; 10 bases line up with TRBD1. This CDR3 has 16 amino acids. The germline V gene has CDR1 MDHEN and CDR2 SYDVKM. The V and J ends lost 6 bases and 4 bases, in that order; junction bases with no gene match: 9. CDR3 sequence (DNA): TGTGCCAGCAGCACTACCCGACAGGGGGCAAATCAGCCCCAGCATTTT. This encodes CASSTTRQGANQPQHF. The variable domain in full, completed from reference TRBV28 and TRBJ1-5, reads DVKVTQSSRYLVKRTGEKVFLECVQDMDHENMFWYRQDPGLGLRLIYFSYDVKMKEKGDIPEGYSVSREKKERFSLILESASTNQTSMYLCASSTTRQGANQPQHFGDGTRLSIL.